This T cell receptor beta chain was obtained from a study of follicular helper T cells after annual influenza vaccination. Stated time point: 2015-2016 season, 7 days after influenza vaccination. Using immunoSEQ multiplex PCR, the repertoire was profiled, and TCRdb retains in-frame clones only, with some absent. Of 1,400 or so clones listed, roughly 75% are singletons. CDR1 SEHNR and CDR2 FQNEAQ come from the germline V gene (reference sequence). After removal of 9 bases from V and 4 bases from J, the junction contained 10 bases not matched to a gene. This CDR3 is 14 amino acids long. This chain uses TRBV7-9 with TRBJ2-5, with 8 bases that match TRBD1. The TCR was taken from an adult who received the influenza vaccine. Sequenced material: CXCR5+ CD38+ circulating T follicular helper cells from blood, taken 7 days after influenza vaccination. Sample subset: circulating Tfh, non-naive CD4+CXCR5+PD-1+ (ICOS+CD38+ or ICOS-CD38-). DNA for the CDR3: TGTGCCAGTCAGCAGGGGGCCCAGCGAGAGACCCAGTACTTC. Translated: CASQQGAQRETQYF.